Following are 25 T cell receptor beta chains from one sample sequenced in a study of T cells in Graves' hyperthyroidism and ophthalmopathy. TCR beta CDR3 sequences were amplified from RNA transcripts. HTBI primers were employed in a first-round RT-PCR of the TCR CDR3. TCRdb passed the multiplex PCR reads through MiXCR, listing each CDR3 protein once. The sample lists 700,000 to 850,000 distinct CDR3 sequences; 30% to 40% were seen once. Sequencing input: blood. These receptors all stem from a woman between 40 and 55 years old with Graves' hyperthyroidism.

The rearrangement joins TRBV30 to TRBJ1-4; no clear D. This CDR3 region has 14 residues. Germline CDR1 GTSNPN, CDR2 SVGIG (reference sequence). V shed 1 base and J shed 0 bases, with 6 bases lying between them. The CDR3 bases are TGTGCCTGGAGTGGGAATCCAACTAATGAAAAACTGTTTTTT. Translation: CAWSGNPTNEKLFF.

As to this clonotype: A clone one base away is much larger, so this may be a read error. This chain joins TRBV7-2 and TRBJ1-3; D is ambiguous. This CDR3 contains 12 residues. Germline V gives CDR1 SGHTA, CDR2 FQGNSA. The CDR3 nucleotides read TGTGCCGGCAGCTTATATCGGGACACCATATATTTT. Translation gives CAGSLYRDTIYF.

This clonotype was counted at least ten times. This chain connects TRBV7-9 to TRBJ1-2; D not certain. The CDR3 totals 14 residues. Germline CDR1 and CDR2: SEHNR and FQNEAQ (reference sequence). CDR3 coding DNA: TGTGCAGCAGCTCCAAACAGCAATAACTATGGCTACACCTTC. Its protein product is CAAAPNSNNYGYTF. Looking up the rest from reference TRBV7-9 and TRBJ1-2 gives the full variable domain: DTGVSQNPRHKITKRGQNVTFRCDPISEHNRLYWYRQTLGQGPEFLTYFQNEAQLEKSRLLSDRFSAERPKGSFSTLEIQRTEQGDSAMYLCAAAPNSNNYGYTFGSGTRLTVV.

This clonotype was recorded at least ten times. The chain links TRBV19 to TRBJ1-6; 7 nucleotides line up with TRBD1. The length of the CDR3 is 12 residues. Germline CDR1 is LNHDA and CDR2 is SQIVND (reference sequence). V dropped 8 bases and J dropped 13; count of bases not matched to a gene: 8. The CDR3, as DNA: TGTGCCAGTCGACAGGGTGTCTCCCCCCTCCACTTT. It yields the protein CASRQGVSPLHF.

The J gene is TRBJ1-5, the V gene TRBV19; 12 bases agree with TRBD1. Germline assignment: CDR1 LNHDA and CDR2 SQIVND (reference sequence). The V gene end was trimmed by 1 base and the J gene end by 7 bases; junction bases not matched to a gene: 5. The CDR3 is 16 residues long. The CDR3 here is CASSIAGQGARQPQHF. In nucleotides, the CDR3 is TGTGCCAGTAGTATAGCGGGACAGGGGGCTCGGCAGCCCCAGCATTTT. The complete variable domain, with remaining parts taken from reference TRBV19 and TRBJ1-5, reads DGGITQSPKYLFRKEGQNVTLSCEQNLNHDAMYWYRQDPGQGLRLIYYSQIVNDFQKGDIAEGYSVSREKKESFPLTVTSAQKNPTAFYLCASSIAGQGARQPQHFGDGTRLSIL.

This chain connects TRBV10-3 to TRBJ2-7; 7 bases match TRBD2. The tail of the sequence fits TRBJ2-1 better, so the J call may be wrong. Looked up from germline, CDR1 is ENHRY and CDR2 is SYGVKD. The CDR3 totals 13 residues. This chain's CDR3 is CAIRGGVANEQFF. The CDR3 region has the DNA TGTGCCATCAGGGGGGGGGTAGCCAATGAGCAGTTCTTC.

The chain combines TRBV4-1 with TRBJ1-4, with D unresolved. Germline V lookup: CDR1 MGHRA, CDR2 YSYEKL. CDR3 size: 15 residues. Trimming left V 0 bases short and J 5 bases short, with 10 bases between. CDR3 in DNA: TGCGCCAGCAGCCAAGAAGATGGCAGGAATGAAAAACTGTTTTTT. This translates into CASSQEDGRNEKLFF.

Concerning this clonotype itself: With a much larger clone just one base away, this may be a read error. The V and J genes are TRBV12-3 or TRBV12-4 and TRBJ1-3; no reliable D call. CDR3 size: 13 residues. V lost 10 bases and J lost 6, with 16 bases in between. DNA of the CDR3: TGTGCCATCCTAGTCTACAAGGAAAACACCATATATTTT. Translating gives CAILVYKENTIYF.

The chain uses TRBV13 and TRBJ1-4; possibly TRBD1 for D (5 bases). V gave up 0 bases and J gave up 0 bases, with 14 bases separating them. CDR3 size: 18 residues. Germline V gene lookup returns CDR1 PRHDT and CDR2 FYEKMQ (reference sequence). The CDR3 DNA is TGTGCCAGCAGCTTAGGGACAATTTGGGACGCAACTAATGAAAAACTGTTTTTT. Encoded protein: CASSLGTIWDATNEKLFF.

In its sample, this clonotype was seen many times. V usage is TRBV29-1 and J usage is TRBJ1-1, with TRBD1 matching over 10 bases. The ends lost 6 bases at V and 7 bases at J; junction bases unmatched: 2. The germline V gene has CDR1 SQVTM and CDR2 ANQGSEA. The CDR3 runs 11 residues. The CDR3 spells CSVGDRGEAFF. CDR3 DNA: TGCAGCGTGGGGGACAGGGGTGAAGCTTTCTTT. Drawing the rest from reference TRBV29-1 and TRBJ1-1, the complete variable domain is SAVISQKPSRDICQRGTSLTIQCQVDSQVTMMFWYRQQPGQSLTLIATANQGSEATYESGFVIDKFPISRPNLTFSTLTVSNMSPEDSSIYLCSVGDRGEAFFGQGTRLTVV.

The J gene is TRBJ1-5, the V gene TRBV19; D perhaps matches TRBD1 (5 bases). Germline values: CDR1 LNHDA, CDR2 SQIVND (reference sequence). V dropped 9 bases and J dropped 5 bases, with 14 bases sitting between them. The CDR3 loop spans 13 amino acids. The CDR3 reads CASSSSGDQPQHF. The CDR3 bases are TGTGCCAGCAGTTCCTCGGGGGATCAGCCCCAGCATTTT.

This clonotype was counted ten times or more. The chain recombines TRBV7-2 with TRBJ1-2, with 8 bases matching TRBD1. Germline CDR1 is SGHTA and CDR2 is FQGNSA. The CDR3 runs to 15 residues. V lost 5 bases to trimming and J lost 4 bases; unmatched junction nucleotides: 9. In nucleotides, the CDR3 is TGTGCCAGCAGCCCAACAGGGGGAATGATCTATGGCTACACCTTC. It translates to CASSPTGGMIYGYTF.

On this clonotype itself: A read error may explain this, as a much larger clone is one base away. CDR3 region: CSASLPGVNTEDFF. DNA of the CDR3: TGCAGTGCTAGTCTCCCAGGGGTGAACACTGAAGATTTCTTT. The V and J genes are TRBV20-1 and TRBJ1-1, with D maybe TRBD1 (6 bases). This CDR3 region has 14 residues. Per germline, CDR1 DFQATT and CDR2 SNEGSKA (reference sequence).

The chain links TRBV7-6 to TRBJ2-7, with 7 bases matching TRBD1. Per the germline V gene, CDR1 is SGHVS and CDR2 is FNYEAQ. This CDR3 has 14 residues. V shed 2 bases and J 3 bases; nucleotides not matched to a gene: 4. In DNA form, the CDR3 reads TGTGCCAGCAGCTTATCGGACAGGAACTACGAGCAGTACTTC. Its protein product is CASSLSDRNYEQYF.

The J gene is TRBJ2-5, the V gene TRBV25-1, with a tentative D call TRBD2 (6 bases). The CDR3 consists of 13 residues. Germline V CDR1 and CDR2: MGHDK, SYGVNS. Trimming removed 6 bases from V and 4 bases from J, with 12 bases in between. Written as DNA, the CDR3 is TGTGCCAGCAGGGCGGGAAAGGGAGAGACCCAGTACTTC. It yields the protein CASRAGKGETQYF.

The genes are TRBV4-3 and TRBJ2-7, with D possibly TRBD2 on 6 matching bases. CDR1 and CDR2 (germline): LGHNA, YSLEER. The CDR3 sequence is 13 residues long. The V end lost 3 bases, the J end lost 6 bases, and 12 bases lay between the germline ends. The CDR3 here is CASSHKVGGEQYF. Written as DNA, the CDR3 is TGCGCCAGCAGCCACAAGGTCGGGGGCGAGCAGTACTTC.

The rearrangement uses TRBV12-3 or TRBV12-4 and TRBJ1-5; possibly TRBD1 for D (5 bases). With 4 bases removed from V and 5 bases from J, the gap between germline ends came to 15 bases. The CDR3 length is 15 residues. The chain's CDR3 is CASSYWQGGDQPQHF. The CDR3 DNA reads TGTGCCAGCAGTTACTGGCAGGGAGGAGATCAGCCCCAGCATTTT.

About this clonotype: A much larger clone differs from this one at a single base, so this may be a read error. V and J are TRBV29-1 and TRBJ2-3; D is unclear. The CDR3 is 13 amino acids. The V and J ends lost 3 bases and 2 bases respectively, with 9 bases between them. Germline values: CDR1 SQVTM, CDR2 ANQGSEA. The CDR3 DNA follows: TGCAGCGTTGACGGGTCAAACACAGATACGCAGTATTTT. It codes for CSVDGSNTDTQYF.

The chain couples TRBV5-1 to TRBJ2-2; D gene uncertain. Germline V gives CDR1 SGHRS, CDR2 YFSETQ. Trimming took 4 bases from V and 1 from J, leaving 11 bases between them. CDR3 length equals 15 residues. This CDR3 is CASSLSIGNTGELFF. CDR3 sequence (DNA): TGCGCCAGCAGCCTCTCCATTGGGAACACCGGGGAGCTGTTTTTT.

DNA of the CDR3: TGCAGCGGCAGGAGGGACTTAGAGCAGTACTTC. Its protein is CSGRRDLEQYF. The chain employs TRBV29-1 and TRBJ2-7; a possible D gene is TRBD2 (6 bases). The V gene lost 7 bases and the J gene lost 7 bases, with 14 bases spanning the gap. Germline CDR1 reads SQVTM; CDR2 reads ANQGSEA. This CDR3 spans 11 amino acids.

This clonotype was observed many times. The V call is TRBV7-9, the J call TRBJ2-5; 8 bases are shared with TRBD2. With 1 base clipped from V and 2 bases from J, the junction kept 6 bases outside the gene matches. This CDR3 has 16 amino acids. Per the germline V gene, CDR1 is SEHNR and CDR2 is FQNEAQ (reference sequence). The CDR3 DNA is TGTGCCAGCAGCTTAGGTCAGGCTAGCGGGCAAGAGACCCAGTACTTC. It encodes CASSLGQASGQETQYF.

The chain employs TRBV6-5 and TRBJ1-2; 7 positions agree with TRBD1. Trimming at V came to 2 bases and at J to 4 bases, leaving 4 bases not matched to a gene. CDR1 and CDR2 from the germline V gene are MNHEY and SVGAGI. The CDR3 loop spans 14 amino acids. The DNA of the CDR3 is TGTGCCAGCAGTTACAAGCCAGGGGGCTATGGCTACACCTTC. Its protein product is CASSYKPGGYGYTF.

The chain carries TRBV7-2 and TRBJ2-7, with 8 bases that match TRBD2. The CDR3 is 13 residues long. Germline CDR1 reads SGHTA; CDR2 reads FQGNSA. V was pared by 6 bases and J by 6 bases, with 7 bases of the junction left unmatched. CDR3 sequence reads: CASSPGRAPEQYF. The CDR3 region has the DNA TGTGCCAGCAGTCCCGGGAGGGCACCCGAGCAGTACTTC.

The chain recombines TRBV5-1 with TRBJ2-7; a weak D match, TRBD2 (6 bases). The J call may be wrong; the DNA end is better matched by TRBJ2-1. Looked up from germline, CDR1 is SGHRS and CDR2 is YFSETQ. This CDR3 spans 15 amino acids. The CDR3 loop is CASSRGGTELYEQFF. The CDR3 bases are TGCGCCAGCAGCCGGGGCGGGACGGAATTGTACGAGCAGTTCTTC.

This clonotype was seen a few times. The chain employs TRBV29-1 and TRBJ2-5, with D uncertain. Germline lookup yields CDR1 SQVTM and CDR2 ANQGSEA. V lost 1 base, J lost 11 bases, and 5 bases lay in between. The CDR3 spans 9 residues. The CDR3 loop reads CSVEGGQYF. The CDR3 DNA is TGCAGCGTTGAAGGCGGTCAGTACTTC.